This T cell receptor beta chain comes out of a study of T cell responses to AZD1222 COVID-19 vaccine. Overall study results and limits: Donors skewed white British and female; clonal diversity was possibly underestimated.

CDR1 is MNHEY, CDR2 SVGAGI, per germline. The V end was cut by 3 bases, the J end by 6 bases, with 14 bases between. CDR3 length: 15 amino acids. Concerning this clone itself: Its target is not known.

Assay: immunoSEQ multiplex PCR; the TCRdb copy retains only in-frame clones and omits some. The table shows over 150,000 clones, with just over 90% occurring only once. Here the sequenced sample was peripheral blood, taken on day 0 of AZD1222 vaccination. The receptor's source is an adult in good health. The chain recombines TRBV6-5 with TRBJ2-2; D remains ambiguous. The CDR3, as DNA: TGTGCCAGCAGTTATAGTACGGCGGACGCCGGGGAGCTGTTTTTT. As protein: CASSYSTADAGELFF.